The 17 T cell receptor beta chains below all came from one sample that was sequenced in a study of T cells in localized non-small cell lung cancer. Only in-frame clones appear in the TCRdb table, and some are missing; sequencing was by immunoSEQ multiplex PCR. The sample comprises 58,000 or so clones, roughly nine tenths of which are singletons, and approximately 2% rests with the top ten. This specimen was peripheral blood, taken before any cancer treatment. These receptor sequences come from a woman aged 40-75 years with stage I lung adenocarcinoma.

The chain employs TRBV10-3 and TRBJ2-1, with 9 bases aligning to TRBD1. Germline V gene sequence: CDR1 ENHRY, CDR2 SYGVKD. CDR3 length: 15 residues. V was clipped by 6 bases and J by 2 bases; unmatched bases: 5. The CDR3 here is CAISYGTGTYNEQFF. The CDR3 DNA follows: TGTGCCATCAGCTACGGGACAGGGACCTACAATGAGCAGTTCTTC.

V usage is TRBV18 and J usage is TRBJ1-1; D is ambiguous. Trimming took 2 bases from V and 2 from J, leaving 9 bases between them. The V gene's germline CDR1 is KGHSH and CDR2 LQKENI. The CDR3 runs to 14 residues. DNA of the CDR3: TGTGCCAGCTCACCAAGGTCCGAAAACACTGAAGCTTTCTTT. The encoded protein is CASSPRSENTEAFF. Drawing the rest from reference TRBV18 and TRBJ1-1, the complete variable domain is NAGVMQNPRHLVRRRGQEARLRCSPMKGHSHVYWYRQLPEEGLKFMVYLQKENIIDESGMPKERFSAEFPKEGPSILRIQQVVRGDSAAYFCASSPRSENTEAFFGQGTRLTVV.

This chain connects TRBV2 to TRBJ2-1, with 9 bases that match TRBD2. The CDR3 extends over 14 amino acids. The ends lost 3 bases at V and 8 bases at J; junction bases unmatched: 5. Germline lookup yields CDR1 SNHLY and CDR2 FYNNEI. Here the CDR3 DNA reads TGTGCCAGCAGTGAGGCGGGGGGGCTTGATGAGCAGTTCTTC. Encoded protein: CASSEAGGLDEQFF.

Concerning this clone: The junction departs from germline at one end; a sequencing error may be responsible. This sequence joins TRBV9 and TRBJ1-2, with no clear D. The CDR3 length is 12 residues. Germline V CDR1 and CDR2: SGDLS, YYNGEE. This CDR3 reads CASSADNSGYTF. The CDR3, as DNA: TGTGCCAGCAGCGCCGACAACTCTGGCTACACCTTC.

This sequence joins TRBV5-1 and TRBJ1-3; no clear D gene. Germline CDR1 reads SGHRS; CDR2 reads YFSETQ. This CDR3 comprises 14 residues. V was trimmed by 1 base and J by 8 bases, leaving 13 bases between them. Here the CDR3 reads CASSLTPFTDTIYF. CDR3 DNA sequence: TGCGCCAGCAGCTTGACACCCTTCACGGACACCATATATTTT.

This clone came up once. The chain couples TRBV9 to TRBJ2-7; TRBD1 is a possible D gene (6 bases). This CDR3 contains 16 residues. CDR1 SGDLS and CDR2 YYNGEE come from the germline V gene. Trimming took off 0 bases at V and 1 base at J, with 14 bases between the two ends. The CDR3 is CASSVDGQGKSYEQYF. The CDR3 DNA reads TGTGCCAGCAGCGTAGATGGGCAGGGGAAATCCTACGAGCAGTACTTC.

V and J are TRBV28 and TRBJ2-5, with unresolved D. V lost 6 bases, J lost 3 bases, and 17 bases lay in between. Germline values: CDR1 MDHEN, CDR2 SYDVKM. This CDR3 has 15 amino acids. CDR3 in amino acids: CASSRIQSYEETQYF. CDR3 coding DNA: TGTGCCAGCAGCCGTATCCAGAGTTATGAAGAGACCCAGTACTTC.

A note on this clone: Given the absence of the conserved phenylalanine or tryptophan at the CDR3 end, a read error is likely. The DNA is left out, because the CDR3 cannot be placed on it with certainty; the CDR3 is given as TCRdb lists it. V is TRBV7-6 and J is TRBJ1-2; the D call of TRBD1 is as the table states it, not checked on the DNA. The CDR3 spans 12 residues, counting both ends. Germline-derived CDR1 and CDR2 are SGHVS and FNYEAQ. Here the CDR3 reads CASSPAQGSPLI.

This chain uses TRBV6-6 with TRBJ2-3; D is possibly TRBD1 (6 bases). Germline V CDR1 and CDR2: MNHNY, SVGAGI (reference sequence). CDR3 size: 16 residues. Trimming cost V 6 bases and J 0 bases, with 16 bases left between them. The CDR3 sequence is CASRPNRGISTDTQYF. For the CDR3, the DNA is TGTGCCAGCAGGCCAAATAGGGGGATTAGCACAGATACGCAGTATTTT.

The chain has TRBV19 and TRBJ2-3; D is undetermined. Between the trimmed V and J ends, which lost 1 base and 1 base, there was a span of 9 bases. The CDR3 runs 15 residues. Germline lookup yields CDR1 LNHDA and CDR2 SQIVND (reference sequence). Here the CDR3 reads CASSIGTGRTDTQYF. The CDR3 nucleotides are TGTGCCAGTAGTATAGGAACTGGACGCACAGATACGCAGTATTTT. Together with reference TRBV19 and TRBJ2-3, the CDR3 gives the full variable domain: DGGITQSPKYLFRKEGQNVTLSCEQNLNHDAMYWYRQDPGQGLRLIYYSQIVNDFQKGDIAEGYSVSREKKESFPLTVTSAQKNPTAFYLCASSIGTGRTDTQYFGPGTRLTVL.

The chain combines TRBV19 with TRBJ2-1; 11 bases are shared with TRBD2. The CDR3 extends over 15 amino acids. With 4 bases clipped from V and 4 bases from J, the junction kept 3 bases outside the gene matches. Germline CDR1 reads LNHDA; CDR2 reads SQIVND (reference sequence). The CDR3 nucleotides read TGTGCCAGTAGTACGACTAGCGGGGAATACAATGAGCAGTTCTTC. Translation gives CASSTTSGEYNEQFF.

The genes are TRBV7-8 and TRBJ1-3; 7 positions match TRBD1. Germline assignment: CDR1 SGHVS and CDR2 FQNEAQ. The V gene end was trimmed by 3 bases and the J gene end by 0 bases; junction bases not matched to a gene: 5. CDR3 size: 16 residues. This CDR3 is CASSFAGGTSGNTIYF. CDR3 nucleotide sequence: TGTGCCAGCAGCTTCGCAGGGGGTACCTCTGGAAACACCATATATTTT.

J is TRBJ1-1 and V is TRBV7-8; no clear D gene. The CDR3 is made up of 14 amino acids. The germline gives CDR1 SGHVS, CDR2 FQNEAQ. The germline V and J ends were trimmed by 5 bases and 3 bases, with 13 bases remaining between them. Here the CDR3 reads CASSPTPGDTEAFF. The CDR3 bases are TGTGCCAGCAGCCCCACCCCTGGGGACACTGAAGCTTTCTTT.

This clone was seen once. The chain joins TRBV27 to TRBJ1-2; D is unresolved. Germline-derived CDR1 and CDR2 are MNHEY and SMNVEV (reference sequence). This CDR3 contains 15 residues. Trimming left V 3 bases short and J 3 bases short, with 14 bases between. The CDR3: CASSFSESSYYGYTF. CDR3 DNA sequence: TGTGCCAGCAGTTTTTCGGAAAGTAGCTACTATGGCTACACCTTC.

The J gene is TRBJ2-7, the V gene TRBV28, with 7 bases aligning to TRBD1. The V gene's germline CDR1 is MDHEN and CDR2 SYDVKM. With V trimmed by 10 bases and J by 4 bases, 10 bases remained unmatched. The CDR3 is made up of 13 amino acids. The CDR3 is CATLNRGRYEQYF. As DNA, the CDR3 is TGTGCCACCCTTAACAGGGGAAGATACGAGCAGTACTTC.

CDR3 loop: CASSLIGQGDNIQYF. For the CDR3, the DNA is TGTGCCAGCAGCTTAATTGGACAGGGGGATAACATTCAGTACTTC. This chain connects TRBV7-2 to TRBJ2-4, with 10 nucleotides matching TRBD1. The CDR3 runs to 15 residues. V gave up 2 bases and J gave up 7 bases; unmatched junction bases: 5. CDR1 and CDR2 from the germline V gene are SGHTA and FQGNSA.

The chain is built from TRBV27 and TRBJ1-6, with a possible D match to TRBD1 (6 bases). The CDR3 extends over 15 amino acids. Trimming cost V 0 bases and J 10 bases, with 13 bases left between them. Germline V lookup: CDR1 MNHEY, CDR2 SMNVEV (reference sequence). The CDR3 region has the DNA TGTGCCAGCAGTTTATCGACAGGACTGGGCTCACCCCTCCACTTT. Protein sequence: CASSLSTGLGSPLHF.